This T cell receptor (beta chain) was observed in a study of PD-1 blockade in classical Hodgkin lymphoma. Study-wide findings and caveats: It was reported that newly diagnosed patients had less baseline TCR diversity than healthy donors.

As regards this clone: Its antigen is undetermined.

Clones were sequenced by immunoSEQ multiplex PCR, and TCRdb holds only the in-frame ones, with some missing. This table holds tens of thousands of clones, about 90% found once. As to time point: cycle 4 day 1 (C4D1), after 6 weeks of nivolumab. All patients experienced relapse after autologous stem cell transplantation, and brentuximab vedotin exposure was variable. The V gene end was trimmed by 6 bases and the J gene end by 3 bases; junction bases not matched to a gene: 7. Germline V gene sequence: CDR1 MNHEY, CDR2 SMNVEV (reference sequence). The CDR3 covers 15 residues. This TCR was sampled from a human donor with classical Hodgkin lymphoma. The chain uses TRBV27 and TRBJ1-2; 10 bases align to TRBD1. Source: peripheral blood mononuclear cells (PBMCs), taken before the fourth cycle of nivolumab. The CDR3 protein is CASSPGTGVYYGYTF. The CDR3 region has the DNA TGTGCCAGCAGCCCCGGGACAGGGGTTTACTATGGCTACACCTTC.